This T cell receptor beta chain stems from a study of CD4+ T cells in melanoma. Trimming stripped 10 bases from V and 6 bases from J, with 21 bases between. This CDR3 comprises 14 residues. Per the germline V gene, CDR1 is MNHEY and CDR2 is SVGAGI. In its sample, this clone was seen once. Only in-frame clones appear in the TCRdb table, and some are missing; sequencing was by immunoSEQ multiplex PCR. The data contain some 14,000 clones, roughly 80% of them singletons. The receptor was isolated from a human donor with melanoma. Specimen: cells from a culture (not recorded whether cultured in vitro). The rearrangement uses TRBV6-5 and TRBJ1-2; D possibly corresponds to TRBD1 (6 bases). DNA for the CDR3: TGTGCCACCCTCCAAAAGGGGGTACGGGATGGCTACACCTTC. Translating it yields CATLQKGVRDGYTF.